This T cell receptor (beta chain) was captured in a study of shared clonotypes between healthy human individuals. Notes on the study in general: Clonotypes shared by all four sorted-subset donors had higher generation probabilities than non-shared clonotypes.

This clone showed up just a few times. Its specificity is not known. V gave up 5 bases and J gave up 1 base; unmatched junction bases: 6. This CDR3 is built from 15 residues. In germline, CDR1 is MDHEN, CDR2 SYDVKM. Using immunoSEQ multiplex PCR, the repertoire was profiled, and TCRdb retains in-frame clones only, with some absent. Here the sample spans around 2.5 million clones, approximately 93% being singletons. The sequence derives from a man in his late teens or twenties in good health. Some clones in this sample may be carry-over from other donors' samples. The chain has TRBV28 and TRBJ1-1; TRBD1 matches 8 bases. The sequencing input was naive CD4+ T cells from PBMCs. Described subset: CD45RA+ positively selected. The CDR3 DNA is TGTGCCAGCAGTCCACGGACAGGGAGGAACACTGAAGCTTTCTTT. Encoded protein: CASSPRTGRNTEAFF.